Below are 15 T cell receptor beta chains sequenced from a single sample in a study of blood T cell repertoires in COVID-19. Sequencing was performed with immunoSEQ multiplex PCR; in TCRdb, only in-frame clones are kept and a portion is missing. The sample holds around 250,000 clones, over 75% seen once. Sequencing was performed on peripheral blood. All receptors come from a woman in her seventies with COVID-19, enrolled during active disease.

The chain couples TRBV6-5 to TRBJ2-3, with TRBD2 as a possible D gene (5 bases). Trimming stripped 6 bases from V and 2 bases from J, with 12 bases between. Germline CDR1 reads MNHEY; CDR2 reads SVGAGI. This CDR3 has 14 residues. CDR3 loop: CASSQDLTTDTQYF. As DNA, the CDR3 is TGTGCCAGCAGCCAGGACTTGACCACAGATACGCAGTATTTT.

This clone was found a few times. J is TRBJ2-5 and V is TRBV9, with TRBD2 identical over 9 bases. The CDR3 runs 15 residues. The J segment lost 4 bases and the V segment lost 0 bases, leaving 4 bases of the junction unmatched. Germline assignment: CDR1 SGDLS and CDR2 YYNGEE. Here the CDR3 reads CASSVGSLAGETQYF. The CDR3 DNA sequence: TGTGCCAGCAGCGTAGGATCACTAGCGGGAGAGACCCAGTACTTC.

This chain links TRBV19 with TRBJ1-5, with 8 bases that match TRBD1. V lost 8 bases to trimming and J lost 7 bases; unmatched junction nucleotides: 4. The CDR3 has 12 amino acids. Germline V CDR1 and CDR2: LNHDA, SQIVND (reference sequence). CDR3 region: CASGQGRQPQHF. The DNA of the CDR3 is TGTGCCAGTGGACAGGGCAGGCAGCCCCAGCATTTT.

The rearrangement uses TRBV11-3 and TRBJ2-5, with a possible D match to TRBD1 (5 bases). Germline CDR1 reads SGHNT; CDR2 reads YENEEA. Trimming stripped 4 bases from V and 8 bases from J, with 14 bases between. There are 13 residues in the CDR3. The CDR3 DNA follows: TGTGCCAGCAGCTCAGTAGCTAGGGGTACCCAGTACTTC. Protein sequence: CASSSVARGTQYF.

This clone was recorded once. The V gene is TRBV4-3, the J gene TRBJ2-1; D might be TRBD2 (6 bases). The length of the CDR3 is 17 residues. Trimming removed 0 bases from V and 7 bases from J, with 19 bases in between. Per germline, CDR1 LGHNA and CDR2 YSLEER. This CDR3 reads CASSQEVWRASLNEQFF. CDR3 bases: TGCGCCAGCAGCCAAGAAGTATGGAGGGCAAGCCTTAATGAGCAGTTCTTC.

J is TRBJ2-1 and V is TRBV27, with 11 bases identical to TRBD2. CDR3 size: 15 residues. J gave up 1 base and V 6 bases, and 2 bases lay outside the gene matches. Germline V gene sequence: CDR1 MNHEY, CDR2 SMNVEV (reference sequence). The CDR3 reads CASRGLADSYNEQFF. The CDR3 DNA is TGTGCCAGCAGGGGACTAGCGGATTCCTACAATGAGCAGTTCTTC.

The chain combines TRBV7-3 with TRBJ2-3; 11 bases line up with TRBD2. The CDR3 runs 19 residues. Trimming cost V 1 base and J 0 bases; bases outside gene matches: 9. The germline V gene encodes CDR1 SGHTA and CDR2 FQGTGA. The CDR3, as DNA: TGTGCCAGCAGCTTAAGGACTAGCGGGCCAAGAGGTAGCACAGATACGCAGTATTTT. Encoded protein: CASSLRTSGPRGSTDTQYF.

This clone was found many times. CDR3 loop: CASSSGTGMDDEKLFF. Written as DNA, the CDR3 is TGCGCCAGCAGCTCCGGGACAGGGATGGATGATGAAAAACTGTTTTTT. The rearrangement links TRBV5-1 to TRBJ1-4; TRBD1 aligns across 9 bases. The CDR3 length is 16 residues. The V gene's germline CDR1 is SGHRS and CDR2 YFSETQ. Trimming removed 3 bases from V and 6 bases from J; junction bases left unmatched: 9.

In regard to this clone: The germline gene is not matched at one end of the junction; a read error may be the cause. This CDR3 is CASSPGQGSNEQYF. The CDR3 bases are TGTGCTAGCAGCCCGGGACAGGGGAGCAACGAGCAGTACTTC. The chain combines TRBV7-7 with TRBJ2-7; 10 nucleotides line up with TRBD1. This CDR3 comprises 14 residues. Germline loops: CDR1 SSHAT, CDR2 FNYEAQ (reference sequence).

The chain has TRBV2 and TRBJ1-2; a possible D gene is TRBD1 (6 bases). CDR1 and CDR2 (germline): SNHLY, FYNNEI. The CDR3 contains 13 residues. The germline V and J ends were trimmed by 8 bases and 0 bases, with 10 bases remaining between them. For the CDR3, the DNA is TGTGCCAGCCGGGACATGACTAACTATGGCTACACCTTC. It codes for CASRDMTNYGYTF.

The table lists this clone with a few counts. The genes are TRBV27 and TRBJ1-4; 12 positions match TRBD1. This CDR3 has 14 amino acids. The V gene end was trimmed by 8 bases and the J gene end by 6 bases; junction bases not matched to a gene: 4. CDR1 is MNHEY, CDR2 SMNVEV, per germline (reference sequence). CDR3 residues: CASGDRGPDEKLFF. As DNA, the CDR3 is TGTGCCAGCGGGGACAGGGGGCCGGATGAAAAACTGTTTTTT.

This chain uses TRBV7-2 with TRBJ1-2; tentative D call: TRBD1 (5 bases). The length of the CDR3 is 14 residues. The germline V gene has CDR1 SGHTA and CDR2 FQGNSA. V lost 3 bases to trimming and J lost 0 bases, with 8 bases between them. The CDR3 sequence: CASSFGGANYGYTF. For the CDR3, the DNA is TGTGCCAGCAGCTTCGGGGGAGCTAACTATGGCTACACCTTC.

The chain uses TRBV7-9 and TRBJ2-5; TRBD1 agrees at 9 bases. The CDR3 is made up of 15 amino acids. In germline, CDR1 is SEHNR, CDR2 FQNEAQ (reference sequence). The J segment lost 4 bases and the V segment lost 1 base, leaving 4 bases of the junction unmatched. CDR3 loop: CASSLGQGVGETQYF. The DNA for the CDR3 is TGTGCCAGCAGCTTAGGACAGGGGGTAGGAGAGACCCAGTACTTC.

In its sample, this clone was seen many times. This chain joins TRBV2 and TRBJ1-2; possible D gene TRBD1, 6 bases. The CDR3 loop spans 12 amino acids. The V gene's germline CDR1 is SNHLY and CDR2 FYNNEI. V dropped 10 bases and J dropped 7 bases, with 16 bases sitting between them. CDR3 nucleotide sequence: TGTGCCAAGAGCCCGACAGGTTTTGGCTACACCTTC. Translated, it gives CAKSPTGFGYTF.

This chain joins TRBV7-9 and TRBJ2-1; 11 nucleotides line up with TRBD2. Germline CDR1 SEHNR, CDR2 FQNEAQ (reference sequence). This CDR3 is built from 15 residues. V gave up 5 bases and J gave up 8 bases; unmatched junction bases: 8. The CDR3 loop is CASSMLAGGRDEQFF. In DNA form, the CDR3 reads TGTGCCAGCAGCATGCTAGCGGGAGGTCGGGATGAGCAGTTCTTC.